This TCR beta chain was sequenced for a study of blood T cells in healthy people across ages. A sample-barcoded 5' primer and a J-beta primer mix were used in a second PCR of roughly 7 to 11 cycles. Via MiXCR, TCRdb re-called the 5' RACE reads, giving one row per CDR3 protein. Altogether around 690,000 distinct CDR3 sequences are present, roughly 53% being singletons, with the ten largest covering over 30%. Study-wide results and caveats: Lack of knowledge of donor CMV status possibly confounded expanded clonotype changes. Estimates of total diversity, which came from one million sequenced T cells, were considered to be underestimates.

CDR1 is DFQATT, CDR2 SNEGSKA, per germline (reference sequence). The CDR3 is 13 amino acids. A note on this clonotype: Its specificity is not known.

The chain uses TRBV20-1 and TRBJ2-5; D ambiguous. The J call may be wrong; the DNA end is better matched by TRBJ2-7. Sample: blood. The sequence derives from a man aged 55-75 years in good health. The CDR3 nucleotides read TGCAGTGCTAGGGTAGTGGTCACCAACGAGCAGTACTTC. It codes for CSARVVVTNEQYF.